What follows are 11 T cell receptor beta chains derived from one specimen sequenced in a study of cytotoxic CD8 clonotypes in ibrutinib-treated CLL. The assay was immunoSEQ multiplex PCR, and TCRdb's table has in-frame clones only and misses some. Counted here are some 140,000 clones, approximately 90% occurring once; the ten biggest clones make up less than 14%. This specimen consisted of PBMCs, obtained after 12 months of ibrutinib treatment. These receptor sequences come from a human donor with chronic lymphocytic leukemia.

CDR3 loop: CASSFRTGLDTGELFF. The CDR3 bases are TGTGCCAGCAGTTTCCGGACAGGATTGGACACCGGGGAGCTGTTTTTT. The gene calls are TRBV27 and TRBJ2-2; 7 bases fit TRBD1. Germline CDR1 reads MNHEY; CDR2 reads SMNVEV (reference sequence). The trim removed 3 bases at V and 3 bases at J, leaving 7 bases unmatched. The CDR3 is 16 amino acids.

CDR3 protein: CASGRTSLEQYF. CDR3 nucleotides: TGTGCCAGCGGACGCACCTCCCTCGAGCAGTACTTC. The rearrangement links TRBV9 to TRBJ2-7; unclear D gene. Trimming cost V 7 bases and J 6 bases, with 14 bases left between them. The CDR3 contains 12 residues. The germline V gene has CDR1 SGDLS and CDR2 YYNGEE.

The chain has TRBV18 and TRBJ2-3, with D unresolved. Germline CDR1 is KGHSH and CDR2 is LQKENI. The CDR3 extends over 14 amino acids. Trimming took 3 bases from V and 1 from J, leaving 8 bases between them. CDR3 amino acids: CASSPPVRTDTQYF. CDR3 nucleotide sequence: TGTGCCAGCTCACCTCCGGTACGCACAGATACGCAGTATTTT.

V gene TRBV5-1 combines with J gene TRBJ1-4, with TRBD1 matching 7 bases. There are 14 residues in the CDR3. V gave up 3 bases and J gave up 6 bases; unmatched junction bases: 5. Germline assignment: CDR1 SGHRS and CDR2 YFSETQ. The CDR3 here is CASSWVTGDEKLFF. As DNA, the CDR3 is TGCGCCAGCAGCTGGGTTACAGGGGATGAAAAACTGTTTTTT.

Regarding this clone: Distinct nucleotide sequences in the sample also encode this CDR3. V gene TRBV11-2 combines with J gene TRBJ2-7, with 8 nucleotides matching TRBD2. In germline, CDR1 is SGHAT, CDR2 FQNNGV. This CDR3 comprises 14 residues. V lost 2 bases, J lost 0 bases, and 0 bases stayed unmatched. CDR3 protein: CASSLSGSSYEQYF. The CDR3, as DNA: TGTGCCAGCAGCTTAAGCGGGAGCTCCTACGAGCAGTACTTC.

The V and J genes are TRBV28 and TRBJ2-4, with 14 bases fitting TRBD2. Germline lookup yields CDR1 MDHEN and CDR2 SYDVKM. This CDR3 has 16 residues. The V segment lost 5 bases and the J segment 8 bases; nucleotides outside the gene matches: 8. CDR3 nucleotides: TGTGCCAGCAGTCCACAAGGGACTAGCGGGAGCGACATTCAGTACTTC. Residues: CASSPQGTSGSDIQYF. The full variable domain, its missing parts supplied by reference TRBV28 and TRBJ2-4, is DVKVTQSSRYLVKRTGEKVFLECVQDMDHENMFWYRQDPGLGLRLIYFSYDVKMKEKGDIPEGYSVSREKKERFSLILESASTNQTSMYLCASSPQGTSGSDIQYFGAGTRLSVL.

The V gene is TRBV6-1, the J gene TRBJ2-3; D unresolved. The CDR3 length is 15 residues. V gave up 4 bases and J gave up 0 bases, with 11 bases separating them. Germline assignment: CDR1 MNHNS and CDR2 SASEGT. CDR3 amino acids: CASSGRRQSTDTQYF. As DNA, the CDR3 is TGTGCCAGCAGTGGGCGTCGACAAAGCACAGATACGCAGTATTTT.

The CDR3 nucleotides read TGTGCCAGCAGCTTAATCCCCGACAGGTTGACCTACGAGCAGTACTTC. Translation: CASSLIPDRLTYEQYF. The chain combines TRBV7-2 with TRBJ2-7; D is perhaps TRBD1 (6 bases). The CDR3 loop spans 16 amino acids. Trimming removed 2 bases from V and 2 bases from J, with 16 bases in between. Germline V CDR1 and CDR2: SGHTA, FQGNSA.

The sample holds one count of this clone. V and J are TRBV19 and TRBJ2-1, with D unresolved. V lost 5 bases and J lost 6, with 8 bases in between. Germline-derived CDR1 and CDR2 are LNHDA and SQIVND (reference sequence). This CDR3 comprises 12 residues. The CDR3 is CASSPISNEQFF. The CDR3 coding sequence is TGTGCCAGTAGTCCTATAAGCAATGAGCAGTTCTTC.

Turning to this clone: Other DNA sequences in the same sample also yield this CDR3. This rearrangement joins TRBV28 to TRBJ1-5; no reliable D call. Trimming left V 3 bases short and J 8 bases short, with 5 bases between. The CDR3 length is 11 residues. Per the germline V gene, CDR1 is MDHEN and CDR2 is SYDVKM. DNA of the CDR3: TGTGCCAGCAGTTTCACGGAGCCCCAGCATTTT. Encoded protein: CASSFTEPQHF. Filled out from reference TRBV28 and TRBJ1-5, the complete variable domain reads DVKVTQSSRYLVKRTGEKVFLECVQDMDHENMFWYRQDPGLGLRLIYFSYDVKMKEKGDIPEGYSVSREKKERFSLILESASTNQTSMYLCASSFTEPQHFGDGTRLSIL.

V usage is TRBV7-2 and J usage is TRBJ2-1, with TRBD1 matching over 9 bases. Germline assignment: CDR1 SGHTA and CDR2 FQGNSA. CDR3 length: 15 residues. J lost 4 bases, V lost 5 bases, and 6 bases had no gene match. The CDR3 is CASSQGTGIYNEQFF. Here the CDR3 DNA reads TGTGCCAGCAGCCAAGGGACAGGGATTTACAATGAGCAGTTCTTC.